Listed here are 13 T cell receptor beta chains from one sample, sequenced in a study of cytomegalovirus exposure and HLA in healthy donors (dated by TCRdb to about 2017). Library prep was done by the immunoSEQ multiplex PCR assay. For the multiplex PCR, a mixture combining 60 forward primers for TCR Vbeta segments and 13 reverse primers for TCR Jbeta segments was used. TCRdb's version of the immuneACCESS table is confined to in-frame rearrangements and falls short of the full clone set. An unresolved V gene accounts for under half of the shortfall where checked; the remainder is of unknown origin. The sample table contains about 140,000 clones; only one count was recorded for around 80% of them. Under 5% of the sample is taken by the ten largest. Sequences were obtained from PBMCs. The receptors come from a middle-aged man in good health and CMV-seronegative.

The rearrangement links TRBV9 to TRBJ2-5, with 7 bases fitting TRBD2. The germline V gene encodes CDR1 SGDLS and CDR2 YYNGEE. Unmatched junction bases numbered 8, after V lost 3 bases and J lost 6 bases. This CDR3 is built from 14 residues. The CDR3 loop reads CASSATGTTQTQYF. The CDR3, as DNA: TGTGCCAGCAGCGCCACCGGGACTACACAGACCCAGTACTTC.

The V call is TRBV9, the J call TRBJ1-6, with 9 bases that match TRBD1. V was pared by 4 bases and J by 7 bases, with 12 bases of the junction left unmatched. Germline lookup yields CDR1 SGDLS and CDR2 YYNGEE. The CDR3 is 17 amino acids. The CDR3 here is CASSSMPGTGINSPLHF. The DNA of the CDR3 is TGTGCCAGCAGCTCCATGCCCGGGACAGGGATCAATTCACCCCTCCACTTT.

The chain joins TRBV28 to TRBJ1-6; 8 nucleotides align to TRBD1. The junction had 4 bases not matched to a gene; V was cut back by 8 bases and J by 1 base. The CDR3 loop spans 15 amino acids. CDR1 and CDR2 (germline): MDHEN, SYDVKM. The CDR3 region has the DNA TGTGCCAGCTCTTGGACAGGGTCCTATAATTCACCCCTCCACTTT. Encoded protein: CASSWTGSYNSPLHF.

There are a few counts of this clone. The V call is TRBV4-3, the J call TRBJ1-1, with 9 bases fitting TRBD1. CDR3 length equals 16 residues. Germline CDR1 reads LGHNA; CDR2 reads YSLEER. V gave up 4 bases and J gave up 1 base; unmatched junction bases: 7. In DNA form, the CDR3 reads TGCGCCAGCAGCCCCACCACAGGGGGCAGGAACACTGAAGCTTTCTTT. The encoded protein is CASSPTTGGRNTEAFF.

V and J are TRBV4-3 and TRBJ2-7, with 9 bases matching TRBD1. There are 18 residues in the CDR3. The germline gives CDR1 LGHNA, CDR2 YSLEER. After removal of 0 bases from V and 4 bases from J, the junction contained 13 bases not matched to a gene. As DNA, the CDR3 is TGCGCCAGCAGCCAAGATCTTGTTTGGGACAGGGTTCATTACGAGCAGTACTTC. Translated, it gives CASSQDLVWDRVHYEQYF.

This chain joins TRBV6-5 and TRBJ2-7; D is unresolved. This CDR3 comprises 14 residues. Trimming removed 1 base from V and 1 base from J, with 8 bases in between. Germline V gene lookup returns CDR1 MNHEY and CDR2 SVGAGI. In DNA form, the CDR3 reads TGTGCCAGCAGTTACTTTGACAAGTCCTACGAGCAGTACTTC. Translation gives CASSYFDKSYEQYF.

The CDR3 spells CASSQVVTPYNEQFF. CDR3 bases: TGCGCCAGCAGCCAAGTAGTGACACCTTACAATGAGCAGTTCTTC. The chain links TRBV4-1 to TRBJ2-1; D is undetermined. Trimming took 1 base from V and 4 from J, leaving 11 bases between them. Germline CDR1 and CDR2: MGHRA and YSYEKL. The CDR3 totals 15 residues.

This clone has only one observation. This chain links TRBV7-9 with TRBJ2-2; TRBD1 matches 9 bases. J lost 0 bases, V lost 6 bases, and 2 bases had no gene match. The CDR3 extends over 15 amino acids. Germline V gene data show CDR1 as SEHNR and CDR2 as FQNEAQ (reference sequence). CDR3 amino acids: CASRGQGSNTGELFF. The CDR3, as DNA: TGTGCCAGCAGAGGACAGGGGTCGAACACCGGGGAGCTGTTTTTT.

CDR3 coding DNA: TGTGCCAGCAGTGAAGCGCGGACAGGGGAAGCTTTCTTT. Translating it yields CASSEARTGEAFF. V usage is TRBV2 and J usage is TRBJ1-1; 8 bases line up with TRBD1. The trim removed 0 bases at V and 8 bases at J, leaving 2 bases unmatched. Germline CDR1 and CDR2: SNHLY and FYNNEI. The CDR3 covers 13 residues.

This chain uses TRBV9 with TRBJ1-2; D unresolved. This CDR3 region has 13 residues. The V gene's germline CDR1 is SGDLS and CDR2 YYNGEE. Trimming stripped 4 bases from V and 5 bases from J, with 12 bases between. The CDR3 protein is CASSSDWGYGYTF. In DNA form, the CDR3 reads TGTGCCAGCAGCTCGGACTGGGGATATGGCTACACCTTC.

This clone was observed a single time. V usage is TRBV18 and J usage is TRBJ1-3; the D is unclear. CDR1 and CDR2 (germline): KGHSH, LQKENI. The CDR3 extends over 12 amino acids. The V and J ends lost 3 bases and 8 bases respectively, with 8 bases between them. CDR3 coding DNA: TGTGCCAGCTCACCCGAGGGCTACACCATATATTTT. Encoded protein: CASSPEGYTIYF.

CDR3 amino acids: CASSVQGKGYEQYF. The CDR3, as DNA: TGTGCCAGCAGTGTACAGGGGAAAGGGTACGAGCAGTACTTC. The chain employs TRBV2 and TRBJ2-5; 7 nucleotides agree with TRBD1. The J call may be in error: the DNA end matches TRBJ2-7 better. CDR1 is SNHLY, CDR2 FYNNEI, per germline. The length of the CDR3 is 14 residues.

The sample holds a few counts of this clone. The CDR3 reads CASSVEAEIYEQYF. The CDR3 bases are TGTGCCAGCAGTGTAGAGGCGGAGATCTACGAGCAGTACTTC. This rearrangement joins TRBV6-1 to TRBJ2-5, with D unresolved. TRBJ2-7 explains the end of the DNA better; the J call may be wrong. Germline CDR1 and CDR2: MNHNS and SASEGT. The length of the CDR3 is 14 residues.